The TCR beta chain described here comes from a study of cytotoxic CD8 clonotypes in ibrutinib-treated CLL. Profiled with immunoSEQ multiplex PCR; TCRdb holds only in-frame clones, not every one. This sample carries some 170,000 clones, approximately 91% of them seen once, and the ten largest clones take 3% to 3.5%. Germline V gene data show CDR1 as SGDLS and CDR2 as YYNGEE. Trimming pared 0 bases from V and 0 bases from J, leaving 9 bases between. The CDR3 runs 15 residues. V and J are TRBV9 and TRBJ1-2, with no clear D. Sequencing used PBMCs, obtained at disease progression, from a patient treated with ibrutinib. The source is a human donor with chronic lymphocytic leukemia. The CDR3 reads CASSVGFPTNYGYTF. CDR3 DNA: TGTGCCAGCAGCGTAGGGTTTCCGACTAACTATGGCTACACCTTC.